This T cell receptor beta chain was identified during a study of blood T cell repertoires in COVID-19 (dated by TCRdb to about 2020). Broadly, across the study: Collaborator samples came from the United States, Italy and Spain and covered acute and convalescent phases of COVID-19. The prospective study material was composed of cDNA or gDNA derived from T cells, B-cell-depleted T cells, or PBMCs. The dataset comprised deeply sampled blood TCRbeta repertoires from subjects exposed to, actively infected with, or recovered from COVID-19. The repertoires were released in a freely available public database meant as a resource for research on the immune response to SARS-CoV-2. Samples came from the ongoing ImmuneRACE study (first 160 participants) plus 1,254 subjects from 6 global collaborators. Sample metadata almost always included a de-identified subject ID, COVID-19 status, age in years and sex. Where available, HLA class I and class II types were taken from metadata supplied by the sample provider and were not determined by assay-based typing.

TCRbeta CDR3 regions were amplified from genomic DNA using the immunoSEQ Assay, a bias-controlled multiplex PCR. As for how the authors treated the data: The number of nucleated cells in each sample was estimated from the amplification of reference gene primers within the assay. To quantify the absolute abundance of each unique TCRbeta CDR3 rearrangement, sequence reads were collapsed and filtered. For each sample, productive Simpson clonality was calculated as the square root of Simpson's diversity index over productive rearrangements. The source is immuneACCESS, and TCRdb retained only in-frame sequences with V and J called. Part of the clones is not carried over; for the studies checked, unresolved V genes explain less than half of this, and the remainder is unexplained. V and J calls and clone size come straight from that table; D and trimming were deduced from the DNA. Counted in this sample were about 50,000 clones; around 83% of them appeared once. The ten largest clones take up almost 6.5% of the sample.

Whole blood was collected in K2EDTA tubes by collaborating institutions according to the institutions' own protocols. For TCRbeta analysis, collaborator samples were shipped as frozen whole blood, as isolated PBMCs, or as DNA extracted from either sample type. What the research found in general, with its limitations: Clinical and demographic metadata were provided uncurated, with the amount varying by source and participant.

Points on this clone: Its cognate antigen has yet to be identified. Per-base qualities were not stored, and no clone one base away is much larger.

This sequence originates from a man between 60 and 75 years old with acute or convalescent COVID-19. Sequenced material: peripheral blood.

The sequenced DNA is TGTGCCAGCAGCTTATTCGTAAGCGGGAGGGCCTTATCGGCCAAAAACATTCAGTACTTC. Its product reads: CASSLFVSGRALSAKNIQYF. Here the chain combines TRBV7-8 and TRBJ2-4, with 10 middle bases fitting TRBD2. Trimmed from V: 2 bases; trimmed from J: 1 base; junction bases lacking a gene match: 14. The CDR3 runs 20 residues from the cysteine to the phenylalanine. Kept here is only the CDR3 DNA, which spans 60 bases and is read in frame from base 1. The germline V gene supplies CDR1 SGHVS and CDR2 FQNEAQ.